This TCR beta chain stems from a study of control samples from healthy donors and cancer patients. TCRdb's table, derived via immunoSEQ multiplex PCR, lists solely in-frame clones and lacks some. In the table there are approximately 100,000 clones, 85% to 90% of which are singletons. The CDR3 is 13 amino acids. With 0 bases removed from V and 6 bases from J, the gap between germline ends came to 7 bases. Germline assignment: CDR1 SGDLS and CDR2 YYNGEE. The chain has TRBV9 and TRBJ2-1, with D possibly matching TRBD2 (5 bases). This clonotype was obtained from a woman in her thirties or forties in good health. Material: blood. For the CDR3, the DNA is TGTGCCAGCAGCGTAGGAGCGGCCAATGAGCAGTTCTTC. Its translation: CASSVGAANEQFF.